The 31 T cell receptor beta chains given below trace back to one sample, sequenced in a study of CD8 T cells in Susac syndrome. The authors reverse transcribed roughly 0.45 to 1 ug RNA with random hexamers. Via MiXCR, TCRdb re-called the immunoSEQ multiplex PCR reads, giving one row per CDR3 protein. The sample consists of around 140,000 distinct CDR3 sequences, roughly 76% of them appearing once. The source material was CD8+ T cells from PBMCs. These receptors were collected from a human donor with multiple sclerosis.

The rearrangement links TRBV19 to TRBJ2-2; 8 nucleotides align to TRBD1. The CDR3 has 15 residues. The V gene's germline CDR1 is LNHDA and CDR2 SQIVND (reference sequence). Trimming removed 1 base from V and 6 bases from J; junction bases left unmatched: 4. The CDR3 loop reads CASSIGTGSPGELFF. Written as DNA, the CDR3 is TGTGCCAGTAGTATAGGGACAGGGTCGCCCGGGGAGCTGTTTTTT. Full variable domain (remainder filled in from reference TRBV19 and TRBJ2-2): DGGITQSPKYLFRKEGQNVTLSCEQNLNHDAMYWYRQDPGQGLRLIYYSQIVNDFQKGDIAEGYSVSREKKESFPLTVTSAQKNPTAFYLCASSIGTGSPGELFFGEGSRLTVL.

This clonotype was seen a handful of times. CDR3 DNA: TGTGCCAGCAGCCAAGAGCTGTCCTACGAGCAGTACTTC. Residues: CASSQELSYEQYF. The J gene is TRBJ2-7, the V gene TRBV4-2; D unclear. This CDR3 contains 13 residues. Trimming stripped 0 bases from V and 1 base from J, with 4 bases between. Germline V gene lookup returns CDR1 LGHNA and CDR2 YNFKEQ.

In this sample, this clonotype turned up once. The chain carries TRBV7-9 and TRBJ1-1; D uncertain. Trimming shortened V by 5 bases and J by 4 bases, and 17 bases separated the two germline ends. CDR1 and CDR2 (germline): SEHNR, FQNEAQ (reference sequence). CDR3 length: 15 residues. CDR3: CASSQTLLGSTEAFF. CDR3 coding DNA: TGTGCCAGCAGCCAAACCCTCCTTGGTAGCACTGAAGCTTTCTTT.

V usage is TRBV7-9 and J usage is TRBJ1-5, with D maybe TRBD1 (6 bases). V dropped 2 bases and J dropped 2 bases, with 10 bases sitting between them. The CDR3 has 15 residues. The germline V gene has CDR1 SEHNR and CDR2 FQNEAQ (reference sequence). CDR3 coding DNA: TGTGCCAGCAGCTTACCAGGGGACGGCAATCAGCCCCAGCATTTT. As protein: CASSLPGDGNQPQHF.

This clonotype was seen a single time. J is TRBJ1-5 and V is TRBV19; perhaps TRBD1 as D (5 bases). This CDR3 is 14 amino acids long. The germline gives CDR1 LNHDA, CDR2 SQIVND (reference sequence). Trimming removed 7 bases at V and 0 bases at J, with 10 bases between. The DNA for the CDR3 is TGTGCCAGTACCGATGGACATAGCAATCAGCCCCAGCATTTT. Its translation: CASTDGHSNQPQHF.

The chain carries TRBV7-9 and TRBJ2-1; D gene unclear. The V end lost 0 bases, the J end lost 16 bases, and 16 bases lay between the germline ends. This CDR3 is 13 amino acids long. Germline CDR1 and CDR2: SEHNR and FQNEAQ (reference sequence). CDR3 in amino acids: CASSLALEVSEFF. The CDR3, as DNA: TGTGCCAGCAGCTTAGCGCTCGAGGTTTCGGAATTCTTC.

This clonotype was counted a single time. The rearrangement joins TRBV12-3 or TRBV12-4 to TRBJ1-3, with no clear D. With 2 bases removed from V and 0 bases from J, the gap between germline ends came to 17 bases. This CDR3 has 18 amino acids. Written as DNA, the CDR3 is TGTGCCAGCAGTTTACTGTACGGGAAACTTCACTCTGGAAACACCATATATTTT. As protein: CASSLLYGKLHSGNTIYF.

The chain recombines TRBV13 with TRBJ2-1; D not certain. The V gene's germline CDR1 is PRHDT and CDR2 FYEKMQ (reference sequence). This CDR3 is 14 amino acids long. Trimming left V 2 bases short and J 14 bases short, with 19 bases between. The CDR3 here is CASSLSLAPRIKFF. CDR3 in DNA: TGTGCCAGCAGCTTAAGTCTTGCCCCGCGGATCAAGTTCTTC.

The rearrangement joins TRBV28 to TRBJ1-1; 7 bases map to TRBD1. V lost 4 bases and J lost 3; bases outside the gene matches: 8. Germline values: CDR1 MDHEN, CDR2 SYDVKM. The CDR3 totals 15 residues. CDR3 bases: TGTGCCAGCAGTTCTGGACAGGCCGGGGACACTGAAGCTTTCTTT. Translation: CASSSGQAGDTEAFF.

V is TRBV19 and J is TRBJ2-2; TRBD1 agrees at 7 bases. Looked up from germline, CDR1 is LNHDA and CDR2 is SQIVND (reference sequence). The ends lost 4 bases at V and 5 bases at J; junction bases unmatched: 10. The CDR3 consists of 16 residues. CDR3 nucleotides: TGTGCCAGTAGTAGCTCGACAGGGCTTGAGACCGGGGAGCTGTTTTTT. Its protein product is CASSSSTGLETGELFF. Complete variable domain (other parts from reference TRBV19 and TRBJ2-2): DGGITQSPKYLFRKEGQNVTLSCEQNLNHDAMYWYRQDPGQGLRLIYYSQIVNDFQKGDIAEGYSVSREKKESFPLTVTSAQKNPTAFYLCASSSSTGLETGELFFGEGSRLTVL.

The V gene is TRBV16, the J gene TRBJ1-4, with 7 bases lining up with TRBD1. Germline loops: CDR1 KGHSY, CDR2 FQNENV. The CDR3 covers 14 residues. The J segment lost 8 bases and the V segment lost 0 bases, leaving 3 bases of the junction unmatched. For the CDR3, the DNA is TGTGCCAGCAGCCAATCAGGGGGCGCGGAAAAACTGTTTTTT. This encodes CASSQSGGAEKLFF. The full variable domain, its missing parts supplied by reference TRBV16 and TRBJ1-4, is GEEVAQTPKHLVRGEGQKAKLYCAPIKGHSYVFWYQQVLKNEFKFLISFQNENVFDETGMPKERFSAKCLPNSPCSLEIQATKLEDSAVYFCASSQSGGAEKLFFGSGTQLSVL.

This clonotype was seen a few times. The chain couples TRBV6-5 to TRBJ1-2; the match to TRBD1 covers 11 bases. Germline CDR1 and CDR2: MNHEY and SVGAGI. CDR3 length equals 15 residues. V shed 2 bases, J shed 8 bases, and the junction held 7 bases outside the gene matches. The CDR3 DNA sequence: TGTGCCAGCAGTTACAATCCGGGACAGGGGGACGGCTACACCTTC. It translates to CASSYNPGQGDGYTF.

This clonotype was detected only a few times. DNA of the CDR3: TGTGCCAGCAGCCAGGGCACAGGGGCTGGGCAGCCCCAGCATTTT. Encoded protein: CASSQGTGAGQPQHF. The rearrangement uses TRBV4-2 and TRBJ1-5; 7 nucleotides line up with TRBD1. V shed 3 bases and J 7 bases; nucleotides not matched to a gene: 9. The CDR3 is made up of 15 amino acids. Germline CDR1 reads LGHNA; CDR2 reads YNFKEQ.

This clonotype has a single count. CDR3 DNA sequence: TGTGCCAGCAGTTGGGTACAAAACACTGAAGCTTTCTTT. Its translation: CASSWVQNTEAFF. This chain links TRBV27 with TRBJ1-1; D is unresolved. V lost 4 bases, J lost 2 bases, and 8 bases lay in between. CDR3 length equals 13 residues. The germline V gene has CDR1 MNHEY and CDR2 SMNVEV (reference sequence).

The chain carries TRBV6-5 and TRBJ2-5; D is tentatively TRBD1 or TRBD2 (6 bases each). Trimming took off 3 bases at V and 4 bases at J, with 9 bases between the two ends. The CDR3 is made up of 13 amino acids. CDR1 is MNHEY, CDR2 SVGAGI, per germline. The DNA for the CDR3 is TGTGCCAGCAGTTATGGGGGGCGAGAGACCCAGTACTTC. Residues: CASSYGGRETQYF.

The CDR3 DNA is TGTGCCAGCAGCGAGGGCCTGGGTTGGGATGAGCAGTTCTTC. Residues: CASSEGLGWDEQFF. This chain joins TRBV7-9 and TRBJ2-1, with D possibly matching TRBD2 (5 bases). The germline V and J ends were trimmed by 5 bases and 8 bases, with 16 bases remaining between them. Germline V gene data show CDR1 as SEHNR and CDR2 as FQNEAQ (reference sequence). The CDR3 spans 14 residues.

This clonotype has a single count. The rearrangement links TRBV14 to TRBJ1-2; TRBD1 is a possible D gene (5 bases). The CDR3 contains 15 residues. Between the trimmed V and J ends, which lost 1 base and 4 bases, there was a span of 13 bases. The germline CDR1 and CDR2 sequences are SGHDN and FVKESK. CDR3 protein: CASSQVRGFVYGYTF. CDR3 in DNA: TGTGCCAGCAGCCAAGTCCGGGGGTTCGTCTATGGCTACACCTTC.

The chain combines TRBV30 with TRBJ1-2; no definite D call. Germline CDR1 is GTSNPN and CDR2 is SVGIG (reference sequence). The CDR3 is 13 residues long. V was cut by 4 bases and J by 6 bases, with 15 bases left in between. The CDR3 here is CAWTSGGLDGYTF. The CDR3 region has the DNA TGTGCCTGGACCTCGGGCGGATTGGATGGCTACACCTTC.

The V call is TRBV5-8, the J call TRBJ2-7; D may be TRBD2 (5 bases). Germline V gene sequence: CDR1 SGHTS, CDR2 YDEGEE. This CDR3 has 15 amino acids. V lost 1 base and J 2 bases, leaving 13 bases between the germline ends. CDR3 sequence (DNA): TGTGCCAGCAGCTTGTTGGGAGACTTAGCCTACGAGCAGTACGTC. Translation gives CASSLLGDLAYEQYV.

V gene TRBV5-1 combines with J gene TRBJ1-2; possible D gene TRBD1, 6 bases. Germline CDR1 and CDR2: SGHRS and YFSETQ. The CDR3 covers 14 residues. Trimming left V 2 bases short and J 7 bases short, with 15 bases between. Here the CDR3 reads CASSLFRGARGYTF. The CDR3 DNA sequence: TGCGCCAGCAGCTTATTCCGGGGGGCGCGTGGCTACACCTTC.

The J gene is TRBJ1-5, the V gene TRBV6-2 or TRBV6-3; 7 positions match TRBD1. The CDR3 is 17 residues long. Germline CDR1 reads MNHEY; CDR2 reads SVGEGT. Trimming took 5 bases from V and 0 from J; bases not matched to a gene: 10. The CDR3 sequence: CASSVDRDRPSNQPQHF. The CDR3 bases are TGTGCCAGCAGTGTCGACCGGGACAGACCTAGCAATCAGCCCCAGCATTTT.

The J gene is TRBJ2-1, the V gene TRBV5-1, with D possibly TRBD2 on 5 matching bases. Germline-derived CDR1 and CDR2 are SGHRS and YFSETQ. The CDR3 is made up of 13 amino acids. Trimming removed 4 bases at V and 10 bases at J, with 15 bases between. In DNA, the CDR3 is TGCGCCAGCAGCCCGCCGGGGTCCAGGGAGCAGTTCTTC. It specifies CASSPPGSREQFF.

V gene TRBV7-9 combines with J gene TRBJ2-1, with TRBD2 identical over 12 bases. The J segment lost 5 bases and the V segment lost 5 bases, leaving 7 bases of the junction unmatched. The CDR3 extends over 16 amino acids. Germline loops: CDR1 SEHNR, CDR2 FQNEAQ (reference sequence). The CDR3 here is CASSIRTSGAHNEQFF. The CDR3 DNA is TGTGCCAGCAGCATAAGGACTAGCGGGGCCCACAATGAGCAGTTCTTC.

The rearrangement joins TRBV15 to TRBJ2-5; 12 bases are shared with TRBD1. The length of the CDR3 is 15 residues. Germline V gene sequence: CDR1 LNHNV, CDR2 YYDKDF (reference sequence). J gave up 5 bases and V 5 bases, and 6 bases lay outside the gene matches. CDR3: CATSGDRGRGETQYF. The CDR3 DNA reads TGTGCCACCAGCGGGGACAGGGGGCGCGGGGAGACCCAGTACTTC.

V and J are TRBV13 and TRBJ2-1; D call uncertain. The V and J ends lost 3 bases and 3 bases respectively, with 9 bases between them. The CDR3 extends over 14 amino acids. The germline gives CDR1 PRHDT, CDR2 FYEKMQ (reference sequence). In DNA form, the CDR3 reads TGTGCCAGCAGCTTGGGCCAGGTCTACAATGAGCAGTTCTTC. Translated: CASSLGQVYNEQFF.

This clonotype was observed a few times. The V gene is TRBV6-2 or TRBV6-3, the J gene TRBJ2-2; TRBD2 is a possible D gene (5 bases). V dropped 2 bases and J dropped 3 bases, with 22 bases sitting between them. The germline V gene has CDR1 MNHEY and CDR2 SVGEGT. The CDR3 loop spans 19 amino acids. For the CDR3, the DNA is TGTGCCAGCAGTTACGCCCTGGCGGGCGCGCGCGTTGACACCGGGGAGCTGTTTTTT. It translates to CASSYALAGARVDTGELFF.

This clonotype was seen just once. The rearrangement joins TRBV9 to TRBJ2-5; 8 bases map to TRBD2. V was clipped by 6 bases and J by 4 bases; unmatched bases: 11. CDR1 SGDLS and CDR2 YYNGEE come from the germline V gene. The CDR3 spans 15 residues. Written as DNA, the CDR3 is TGTGCCAGCAACCCTTCGGGACTAGTCTCAGAGACCCAGTACTTC. Translated, it gives CASNPSGLVSETQYF.

V and J are TRBV28 and TRBJ2-1; 7 positions match TRBD1. CDR1 MDHEN and CDR2 SYDVKM come from the germline V gene. The ends lost 4 bases at V and 2 bases at J; junction bases unmatched: 5. The CDR3 contains 15 residues. Here the CDR3 DNA reads TGTGCCAGCAGTTCGGACAGGAGTGCCTACAATGAGCAGTTCTTC. Translated: CASSSDRSAYNEQFF.

This rearrangement joins TRBV2 to TRBJ1-5; D is undetermined. The CDR3 runs to 17 residues. Germline CDR1 reads SNHLY; CDR2 reads FYNNEI. Trimming took off 6 bases at V and 6 bases at J, with 24 bases between the two ends. In DNA form, the CDR3 reads TGTGCCAGCAGCGCCCATGCTGGCCGAAGCGCGGGTCAGCCCCAGCATTTT. It specifies CASSAHAGRSAGQPQHF.

V is TRBV13 and J is TRBJ2-2; possible D gene TRBD2, 6 bases. V lost 5 bases and J 1 base, leaving 20 bases between the germline ends. Per germline, CDR1 PRHDT and CDR2 FYEKMQ (reference sequence). The CDR3 is made up of 18 amino acids. The DNA of the CDR3 is TGTGCCAGCAGCCCTTCGTTCGGTGGGGGGAAGAACACCGGGGAGCTGTTTTTT. Protein sequence: CASSPSFGGGKNTGELFF.

In nucleotides, the CDR3 is TGCGCCAGCAGCTTAACCTCCGGGACAGGAATTGAAGCTTTCTTT. Its translation: CASSLTSGTGIEAFF. This rearrangement joins TRBV5-1 to TRBJ1-1; the match to TRBD1 covers 8 bases. V trimming: 2 bases; J trimming: 7 bases; junction bases outside the gene matches: 10. The CDR3 has 15 residues. The germline V gene encodes CDR1 SGHRS and CDR2 YFSETQ.